This T cell receptor (beta chain) was recovered during a study of T cell responses to AZD1222 COVID-19 vaccine. Study results and limitations: Repertoire sampling happened only post peak T cell response. Donors skewed white British and female; clonal diversity was possibly underestimated.

The V gene's germline CDR1 is MNHEY and CDR2 SVGAGI. The CDR3 is 13 amino acids. Trimming removed 2 bases at V and 4 bases at J, with 9 bases between. Method: immunoSEQ multiplex PCR; TCRdb's copy keeps in-frame clones and lacks some. The profile shows 110,000 to 150,000 clones, 85% to 95% of them singletons. As concerns this clone: Its cognate antigen is unknown.

The chain combines TRBV6-5 with TRBJ2-7; a weak D match, TRBD2 (6 bases). This specimen was peripheral blood, taken on day 0 of AZD1222 vaccination. The TCR was taken from an adult in good health. CDR3 region: CASSYSLAYEQYF. In DNA, the CDR3 is TGTGCCAGCAGTTACAGTCTAGCGTACGAGCAGTACTTC.